What follows is one TCR beta chain and its context. This sample stems from a study of CD8+ T cells in alopecia areata. Following RNA extraction, reverse transcription yielded cDNA that acted as the sequencing template. Produced via immunoSEQ multiplex PCR; TCRdb's table is partial and in-frame only. The repertoire has 150,000 or so clones, 40% to 65% of them found once; the top ten carry roughly a fifth. The CDR3 contains 12 residues. Trimming shortened V by 2 bases and J by 2 bases, and 6 bases separated the two germline ends. In germline, CDR1 is GTSNPN, CDR2 SVGIG (reference sequence). V is TRBV30 and J is TRBJ1-2; D is undetermined. This receptor was identified in a human donor with alopecia areata. Sample: CD8+ T cells sorted from blood, taken at week 0. In DNA form, the CDR3 reads TGTGCCTGGAGTTCTGGAAACTATGGCTACACCTTC. Protein product: CAWSSGNYGYTF. Full variable domain (outside the CDR3, taken from reference TRBV30 and TRBJ1-2): SQTIHQWPATLVQPVGSPLSLECTVEGTSNPNLYWYRQAAGRGLQLLFYSVGIGQISSEVPQNLSASRPQDRQFILSSKKLLLSDSGFYLCAWSSGNYGYTFGSGTRLTVV.